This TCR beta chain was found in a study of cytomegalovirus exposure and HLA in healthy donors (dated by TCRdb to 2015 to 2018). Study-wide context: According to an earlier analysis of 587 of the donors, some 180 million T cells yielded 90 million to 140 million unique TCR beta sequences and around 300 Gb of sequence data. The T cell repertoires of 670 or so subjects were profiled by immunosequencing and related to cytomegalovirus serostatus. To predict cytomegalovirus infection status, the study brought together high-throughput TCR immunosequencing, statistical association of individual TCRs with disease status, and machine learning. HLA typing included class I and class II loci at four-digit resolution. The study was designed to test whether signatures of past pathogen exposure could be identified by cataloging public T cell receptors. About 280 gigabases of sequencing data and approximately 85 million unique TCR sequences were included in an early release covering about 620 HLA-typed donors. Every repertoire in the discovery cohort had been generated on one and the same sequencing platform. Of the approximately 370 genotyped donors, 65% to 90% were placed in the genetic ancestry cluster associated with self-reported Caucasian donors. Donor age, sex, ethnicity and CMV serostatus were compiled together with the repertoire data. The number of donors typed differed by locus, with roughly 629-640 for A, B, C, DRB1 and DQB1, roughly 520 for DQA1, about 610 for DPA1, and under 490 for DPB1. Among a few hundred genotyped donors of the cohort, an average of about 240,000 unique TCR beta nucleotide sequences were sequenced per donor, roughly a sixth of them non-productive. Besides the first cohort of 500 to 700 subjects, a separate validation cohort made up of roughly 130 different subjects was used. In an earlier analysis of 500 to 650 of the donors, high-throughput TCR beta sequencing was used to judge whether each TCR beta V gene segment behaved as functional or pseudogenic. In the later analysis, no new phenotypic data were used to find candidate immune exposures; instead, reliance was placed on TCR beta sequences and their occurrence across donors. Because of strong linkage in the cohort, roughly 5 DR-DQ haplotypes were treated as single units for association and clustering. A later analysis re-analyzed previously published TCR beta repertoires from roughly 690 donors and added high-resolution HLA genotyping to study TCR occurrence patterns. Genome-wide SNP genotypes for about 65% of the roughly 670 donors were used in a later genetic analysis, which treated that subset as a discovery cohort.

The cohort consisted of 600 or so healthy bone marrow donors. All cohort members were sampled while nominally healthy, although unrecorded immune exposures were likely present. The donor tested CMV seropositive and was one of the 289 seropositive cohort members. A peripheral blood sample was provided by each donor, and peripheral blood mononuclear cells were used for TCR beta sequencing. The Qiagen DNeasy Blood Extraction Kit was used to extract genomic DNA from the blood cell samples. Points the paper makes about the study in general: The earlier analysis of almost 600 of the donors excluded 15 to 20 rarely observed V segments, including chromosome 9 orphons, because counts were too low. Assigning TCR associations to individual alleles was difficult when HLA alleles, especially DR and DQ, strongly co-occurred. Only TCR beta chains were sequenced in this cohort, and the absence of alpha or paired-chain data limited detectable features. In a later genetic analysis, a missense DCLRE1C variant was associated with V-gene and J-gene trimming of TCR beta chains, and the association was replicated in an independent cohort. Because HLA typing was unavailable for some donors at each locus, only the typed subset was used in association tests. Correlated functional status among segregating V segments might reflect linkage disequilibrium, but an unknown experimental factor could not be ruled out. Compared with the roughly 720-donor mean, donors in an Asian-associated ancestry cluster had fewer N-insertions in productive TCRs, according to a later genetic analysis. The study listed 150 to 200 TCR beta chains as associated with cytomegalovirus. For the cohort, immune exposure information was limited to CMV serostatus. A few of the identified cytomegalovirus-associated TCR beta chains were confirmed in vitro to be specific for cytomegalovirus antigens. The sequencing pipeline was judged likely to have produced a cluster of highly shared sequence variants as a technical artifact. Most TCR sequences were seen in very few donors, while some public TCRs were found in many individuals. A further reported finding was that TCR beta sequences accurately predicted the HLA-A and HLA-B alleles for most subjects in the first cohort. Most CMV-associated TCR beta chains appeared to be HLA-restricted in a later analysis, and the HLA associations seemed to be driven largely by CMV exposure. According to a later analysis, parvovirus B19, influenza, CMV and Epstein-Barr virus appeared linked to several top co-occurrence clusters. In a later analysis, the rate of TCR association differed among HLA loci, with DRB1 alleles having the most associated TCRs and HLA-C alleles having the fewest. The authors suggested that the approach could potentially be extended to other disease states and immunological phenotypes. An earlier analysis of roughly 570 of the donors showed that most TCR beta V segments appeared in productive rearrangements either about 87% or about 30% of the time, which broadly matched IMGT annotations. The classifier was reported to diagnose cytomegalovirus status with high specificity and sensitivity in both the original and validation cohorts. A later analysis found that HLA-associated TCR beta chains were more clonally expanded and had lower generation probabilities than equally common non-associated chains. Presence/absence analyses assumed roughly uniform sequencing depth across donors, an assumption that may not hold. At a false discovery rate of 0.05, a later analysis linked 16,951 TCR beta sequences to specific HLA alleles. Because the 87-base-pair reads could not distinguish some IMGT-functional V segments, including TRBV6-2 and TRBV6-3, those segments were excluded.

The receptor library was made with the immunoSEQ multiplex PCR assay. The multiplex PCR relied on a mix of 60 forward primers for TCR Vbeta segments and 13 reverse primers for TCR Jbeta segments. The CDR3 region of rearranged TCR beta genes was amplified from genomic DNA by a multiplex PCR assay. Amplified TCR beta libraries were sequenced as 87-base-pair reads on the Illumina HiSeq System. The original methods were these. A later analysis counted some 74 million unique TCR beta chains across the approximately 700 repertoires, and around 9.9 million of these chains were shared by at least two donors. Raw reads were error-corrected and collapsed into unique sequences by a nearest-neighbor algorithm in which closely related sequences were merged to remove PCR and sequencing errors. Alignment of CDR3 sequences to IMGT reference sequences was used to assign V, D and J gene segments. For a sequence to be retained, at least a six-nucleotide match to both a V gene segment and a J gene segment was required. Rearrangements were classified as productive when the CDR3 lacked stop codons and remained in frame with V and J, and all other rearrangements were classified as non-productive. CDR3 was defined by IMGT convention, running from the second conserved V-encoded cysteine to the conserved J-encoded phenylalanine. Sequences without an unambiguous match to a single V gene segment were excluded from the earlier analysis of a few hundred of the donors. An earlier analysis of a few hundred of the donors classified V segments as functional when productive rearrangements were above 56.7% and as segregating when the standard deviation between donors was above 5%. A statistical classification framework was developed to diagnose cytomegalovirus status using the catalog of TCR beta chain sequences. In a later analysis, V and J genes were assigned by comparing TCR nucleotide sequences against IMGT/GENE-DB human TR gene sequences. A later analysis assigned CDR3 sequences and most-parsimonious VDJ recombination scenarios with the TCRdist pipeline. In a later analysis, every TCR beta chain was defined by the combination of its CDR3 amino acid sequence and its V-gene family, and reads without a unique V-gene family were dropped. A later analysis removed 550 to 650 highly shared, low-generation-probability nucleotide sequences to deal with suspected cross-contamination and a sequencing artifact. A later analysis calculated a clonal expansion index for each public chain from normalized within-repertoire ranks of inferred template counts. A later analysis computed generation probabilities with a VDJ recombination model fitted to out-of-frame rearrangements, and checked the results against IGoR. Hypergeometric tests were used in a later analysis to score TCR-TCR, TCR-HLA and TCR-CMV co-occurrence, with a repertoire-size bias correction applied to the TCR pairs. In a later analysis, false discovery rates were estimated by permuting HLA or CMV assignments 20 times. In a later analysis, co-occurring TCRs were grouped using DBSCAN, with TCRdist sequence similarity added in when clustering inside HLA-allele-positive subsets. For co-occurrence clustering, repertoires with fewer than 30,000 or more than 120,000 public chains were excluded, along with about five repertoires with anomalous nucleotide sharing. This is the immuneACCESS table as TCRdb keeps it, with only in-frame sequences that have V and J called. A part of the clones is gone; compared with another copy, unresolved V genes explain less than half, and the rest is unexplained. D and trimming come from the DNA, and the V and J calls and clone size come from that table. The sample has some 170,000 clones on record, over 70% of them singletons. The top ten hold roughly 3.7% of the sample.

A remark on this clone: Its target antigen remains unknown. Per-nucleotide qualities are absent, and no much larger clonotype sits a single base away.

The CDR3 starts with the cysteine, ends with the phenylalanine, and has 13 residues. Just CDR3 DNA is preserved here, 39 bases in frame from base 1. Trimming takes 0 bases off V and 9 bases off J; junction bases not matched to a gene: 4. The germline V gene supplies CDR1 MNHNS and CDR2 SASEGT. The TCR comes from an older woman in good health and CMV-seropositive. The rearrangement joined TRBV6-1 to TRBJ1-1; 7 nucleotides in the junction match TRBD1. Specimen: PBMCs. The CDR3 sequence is CASSEARRGQAFF. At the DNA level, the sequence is TGTGCCAGCAGTGAAGCTCGAAGGGGGCAAGCTTTCTTT.